A selection of T cell receptor beta chains follows, all from one sample in a study of vaccination and CD4 T cells after COVID-19. Their target antigens are unknown. Each CDR3 protein gets one entry after TCRdb re-called the PCR reads with MiXCR. The table lists approximately 15,000 distinct CDR3 sequences, about 40% of them singletons. The sequenced sample consisted of cultured CD4+ T cells from blood. The receptors stem from a human donor with COVID-19. Each CDR3 is given without its conserved first and last residue. D genes are given only for firm matches.

CDR3 protein: ASSGDSSNYGYT; J gene: TRBJ1-2; D gene: TRBD1; V gene: TRBV30
CDR3 protein: SARPSGQGENTIY; J gene: TRBJ1-3; D gene: -; V gene: TRBV20-1
CDR3 protein: SASGDHSYEQY; J gene: TRBJ2-7; D gene: -; V gene: TRBV20-1
CDR3 protein: ASSKRGQTGHGYT; J gene: TRBJ1-2; D gene: TRBD1; V gene: TRBV7-2
CDR3 protein: ASSLVTDTQY; J gene: TRBJ2-3; D gene: -; V gene: TRBV5-3
CDR3 protein: ASSYSGQGTPLH; J gene: TRBJ1-6; D gene: TRBD1; V gene: TRBV6-2/TRBV6-3
CDR3 protein: SVEDSSLDLGEQY; J gene: TRBJ2-7; D gene: -; V gene: TRBV29-1
CDR3 protein: SVNRGGGANEKLF; J gene: TRBJ1-4; D gene: TRBD1; V gene: TRBV20-1
CDR3 protein: AWSPFKNTEAF; J gene: TRBJ1-1; D gene: -; V gene: TRBV30
CDR3 protein: AWSPDTLLYQPQH; J gene: TRBJ1-5; D gene: -; V gene: TRBV30
CDR3 protein: ASSKSDSPLH; J gene: TRBJ1-6; D gene: -; V gene: TRBV6-1
CDR3 protein: ASSVTGSGNQPQH; J gene: TRBJ1-5; D gene: TRBD1; V gene: TRBV5-1
CDR3 protein: ASSFETNYGYT; J gene: TRBJ1-2; D gene: -; V gene: TRBV5-1
CDR3 protein: ASRRMQQGAANTEAF; J gene: TRBJ1-1; D gene: -; V gene: TRBV6-1
CDR3 protein: ASSYVTSGLNTGELF; J gene: TRBJ2-2; D gene: -; V gene: TRBV6-2/TRBV6-3
CDR3 protein: ATASGTYKETQY; J gene: TRBJ2-5; D gene: -; V gene: TRBV2
CDR3 protein: ASSKGGVGTANYGYT; J gene: TRBJ1-2; D gene: TRBD1; V gene: TRBV19
CDR3 protein: ASSSPGTGKETQY; J gene: TRBJ2-5; D gene: TRBD1; V gene: TRBV28
CDR3 protein: AISESLQSNQPQH; J gene: TRBJ1-5; D gene: -; V gene: TRBV10-3
CDR3 protein: ASSYGRRGRLEQF; J gene: TRBJ2-1; D gene: TRBD1; V gene: TRBV6-2/TRBV6-3
CDR3 protein: ASSIESGIAYEQY; J gene: TRBJ2-7; D gene: -; V gene: TRBV19
CDR3 protein: ASRGDADFNTEAF; J gene: TRBJ1-1; D gene: -; V gene: TRBV12-3/TRBV12-4
CDR3 protein: ASSALRGSYGYT; J gene: TRBJ1-2; D gene: -; V gene: TRBV6-1
CDR3 protein: ASSFVGPTTVNTEAF; J gene: TRBJ1-1; D gene: -; V gene: TRBV5-1
CDR3 protein: ASTVAGRGTGELF; J gene: TRBJ2-2; D gene: TRBD2; V gene: TRBV5-1
CDR3 protein: ASSHHRQGLAEAF; J gene: TRBJ1-1; D gene: TRBD1; V gene: TRBV14
CDR3 protein: ASSYPGTNYGYT; J gene: TRBJ1-2; D gene: -; V gene: TRBV6-5
CDR3 protein: ASSLRANYEQY; J gene: TRBJ2-7; D gene: -; V gene: TRBV12-3/TRBV12-4
CDR3 protein: ASSLPSGQGVEKLF; J gene: TRBJ1-4; D gene: -; V gene: TRBV21-1
CDR3 protein: ASSLQSGQGAVQPQH; J gene: TRBJ1-5; D gene: TRBD1; V gene: TRBV5-6
CDR3 protein: ASSKALSTGGSANYGYT; J gene: TRBJ1-2; D gene: -; V gene: TRBV21-1
CDR3 protein: ASTATPRGGPDTQY; J gene: TRBJ2-3; D gene: TRBD2; V gene: TRBV19
CDR3 protein: ASSELKGFRQETQY; J gene: TRBJ2-5; D gene: -; V gene: TRBV10-1
CDR3 protein: ASSYSTGLPTNEKLF; J gene: TRBJ1-4; D gene: -; V gene: TRBV6-5
CDR3 protein: ASSRDGSNQPQH; J gene: TRBJ1-5; D gene: -; V gene: TRBV6-1
CDR3 protein: ASSEASDRVLAGYGYT; J gene: TRBJ1-2; D gene: TRBD1; V gene: TRBV6-1
CDR3 protein: ASSLDSSGGARETQY; J gene: TRBJ2-5; D gene: TRBD2; V gene: TRBV11-3
CDR3 protein: ASSEGTVRVQETQY; J gene: TRBJ2-5; D gene: -; V gene: TRBV6-1
CDR3 protein: SASDEAGTGTGNTIY; J gene: TRBJ1-3; D gene: TRBD1; V gene: TRBV20-1
CDR3 protein: ASGPAGTGGVRYEQY; J gene: TRBJ2-7; D gene: TRBD1; V gene: TRBV6-1
CDR3 protein: ASSLRTTNTEAF; J gene: TRBJ1-1; D gene: -; V gene: TRBV5-1
CDR3 protein: ASSLASRGWLNTEAF; J gene: TRBJ1-1; D gene: -; V gene: TRBV7-9
CDR3 protein: ASSLDRQVAQEF; J gene: TRBJ2-1; D gene: -; V gene: TRBV7-2
CDR3 protein: ASSLAGGGQPQH; J gene: TRBJ1-5; D gene: TRBD1; V gene: TRBV12-3/TRBV12-4
CDR3 protein: AWSEGGYQETQY; J gene: TRBJ2-5; D gene: -; V gene: TRBV30
CDR3 protein: ASSLRLAGGVETQY; J gene: TRBJ2-5; D gene: TRBD2; V gene: TRBV6-2/TRBV6-3
CDR3 protein: ASSEAGGSEAF; J gene: TRBJ1-1; D gene: TRBD1; V gene: TRBV10-1